This T cell receptor beta chain was identified during a study of T cell repertoires in cytomegalovirus infection. The CDR3 contains 11 residues. The germline CDR1 and CDR2 sequences are SEHNR and FQNEAQ (reference sequence). V was clipped by 1 base and J by 14 bases, with 6 bases between them. TCRdb reprocessed the reads via MiXCR and lists one record per CDR3 protein. Of 100,000 or so distinct CDR3 sequences in the sample, roughly a quarter are singletons; the top ten hold about 39%. There are many counts of this clonotype. What was sequenced was CD8+ T cells from PBMCs. The chain recombines TRBV7-9 with TRBJ1-6; D unresolved. The TCR sequence derives from a human donor in good health (CMV status not recorded). Some clones in this sample may be carry-over from other donors' samples. The CDR3 sequence: CASSLGPTLHF. The CDR3 DNA sequence: TGTGCCAGCAGCTTAGGGCCTACCCTCCACTTT.